This TCR beta chain was captured by sequencing in a study of T cells in Graves' hyperthyroidism and ophthalmopathy. RNA transcripts yielded amplified TCR beta CDR3 regions. HTBI primers were employed in a first-round RT-PCR of the TCR CDR3. TCRdb recomputed calls from the multiplex PCR reads with MiXCR, one row per CDR3 protein. In the table there are some 500,000 distinct CDR3 sequences, approximately 15% of which are singletons. On the basis of clinical symptoms, serum thyroxine and TRAb, thyroid ultrasound and orbital computed tomography, diagnoses were made. Germline lookup yields CDR1 SGHVS and CDR2 FQNEAQ. This CDR3 contains 14 residues.

This receptor was taken from a young woman with Graves' hyperthyroidism. What was sequenced was blood. The chain uses TRBV7-8 and TRBJ2-7; maybe TRBD2 (6 bases). The CDR3 region is CARSLSATSYEQYV. The CDR3, as DNA: TGTGCCCGCAGCTTATCGGCGACTAGCTACGAGCAGTACGTC.